The present TCR beta chain was sequenced within a study of cytomegalovirus exposure and HLA in healthy donors. A remark on this clone: Its antigen remains unknown.

The V gene's germline CDR1 is MNHEY and CDR2 SMNVEV (reference sequence). V gave up 3 bases and J gave up 2 bases, with 11 bases separating them. The CDR3 extends over 15 amino acids. The study ran its PCR with 60 Vbeta and 13 Jbeta primers. Sequencing was performed with immunoSEQ multiplex PCR; in TCRdb, only in-frame clones are kept and a portion is missing. Among about 130,000 clones, 84% were seen once, and the ten largest hold roughly 2.6%. General study findings and limits: Researchers counted over 150 TCR beta chains as cytomegalovirus-associated.

The clonotype originates from a man between 50 and 59 years old in good health and CMV-seronegative. The specimen was PBMCs. J is TRBJ2-1 and V is TRBV27; TRBD2 might be the D (7 bases). The chain's CDR3 is CASSLAGAPYNEQFF. The CDR3, as DNA: TGTGCCAGCAGTTTGGCGGGGGCCCCCTACAATGAGCAGTTCTTC.